This T cell receptor (beta chain) was sequenced during a study of blood T cell repertoires in COVID-19. Across the study: Sources were T cells, B-cell-depleted T cells, or PBMCs; the material itself was cDNA or gDNA.

Here immunoSEQ multiplex PCR was the method, and the copy in TCRdb shows in-frame clones only, minus some. The sample comprises fewer than 500,000 clones, approximately 87% of which are singletons, and about 1.5% rests with the top ten. This clone was observed a single time. Those who participated ranged in age from roughly 18 to 89 years and resided in about two dozen US areas. Cohort allocation depended upon clinical history that participants reported. Each recovered donor of Cohort 3 presented with two negative PCRs, clearance, or symptom resolution. The V gene end was trimmed by 5 bases and the J gene end by 8 bases; junction bases not matched to a gene: 7. CDR3 length equals 14 residues. Germline-derived CDR1 and CDR2 are LNHDA and SQIVND (reference sequence).

The source material was PBMCs or T cells enriched from blood (not recorded which). This receptor was identified in a young man who had recovered from COVID-19. This chain uses TRBV19 with TRBJ1-4; 8 bases are shared with TRBD1. This chain's CDR3 is CASSLQDRDEKLFF. The CDR3 coding sequence is TGTGCCAGTAGTCTCCAGGACAGGGACGAAAAACTGTTTTTT.